Shown below are 10 T cell receptor beta chains from a single sample sequenced in a study of OX40 agonist ivuxolimab in advanced cancers. The repertoire was sequenced with immunoSEQ multiplex PCR; TCRdb's copy has only in-frame clones and lacks some. In the table there are roughly 30,000 clones, 88% of which are singletons. The sample was CD4+ or CD8+ T cells sorted from blood, taken in a trial of the OX40 agonist ivuxolimab. The source is an adult with an advanced solid tumor such as melanoma, head and neck, liver or kidney cancer.

The J gene is TRBJ1-5, the V gene TRBV28; D is perhaps TRBD1 (6 bases). The length of the CDR3 is 13 residues. The germline CDR1 and CDR2 sequences are MDHEN and SYDVKM. V was shortened by 6 bases and J by 8 bases, with 14 bases between the two germline ends. The CDR3 spells CASRPVGAKPQHF. DNA for the CDR3: TGTGCCAGCAGACCAGTGGGGGCTAAGCCCCAGCATTTT.

V is TRBV30 and J is TRBJ1-3; 10 bases match TRBD1. The J segment lost 0 bases and the V segment lost 7 bases, leaving 15 bases of the junction unmatched. The CDR3 sequence is 18 residues long. Per germline, CDR1 GTSNPN and CDR2 SVGIG (reference sequence). The CDR3 DNA sequence: TGTGCCTTAACCGGGACAGGGGAGCGAGTTTTCTCTGGAAACACCATATATTTT. It is translated as CALTGTGERVFSGNTIYF.

The chain is built from TRBV5-4 and TRBJ1-1; the D gene is possibly TRBD1 (6 bases). V lost 2 bases and J 7 bases, leaving 15 bases between the germline ends. The germline CDR1 and CDR2 sequences are SGHNT and YYREEE (reference sequence). The CDR3 runs 14 residues. DNA of the CDR3: TGTGCCAGCAGCTTCCACAGGGAGTCTTATGAAGCTTTCTTT. As protein: CASSFHRESYEAFF.

This clone occurred once. The chain couples TRBV21-1 to TRBJ2-7; the DNA was not used to check the table's D call, TRBD1. TRBV21-1 is labeled a pseudogene. The CDR3 has 16 residues. CDR3 DNA sequence: TGTGCCAGCAGCAAACAACAAGAGACAGGAGCCTACGAGCAGTACTTC. Its protein product is CASSKQQETGAYEQYF.

The V call is TRBV7-8, the J call TRBJ2-7; D gene unclear. The CDR3 has 12 amino acids. Trimming stripped 3 bases from V and 3 bases from J, with 6 bases between. Per germline, CDR1 SGHVS and CDR2 FQNEAQ. The CDR3 DNA follows: TGTGCCAGCAGCTTTCAAAGCTACGAGCAGTACTTC. Translating it yields CASSFQSYEQYF.

CDR3 loop: CASSFHGPEVNGELFF. In DNA, the CDR3 is TGTGCCAGCAGCTTTCATGGGCCGGAGGTGAACGGGGAGCTGTTTTTT. The chain recombines TRBV7-2 with TRBJ2-2; TRBD2 might be the D (5 bases). V was pared by 3 bases and J by 7 bases, with 18 bases between. Germline loops: CDR1 SGHTA, CDR2 FQGNSA. The CDR3 has 16 residues.

This clone was counted a single time. The chain combines TRBV4-1 with TRBJ1-2; D gene unclear. The CDR3 is 14 amino acids. V gave up 4 bases and J gave up 2 bases, with 11 bases separating them. CDR1 is MGHRA, CDR2 YSYEKL, per germline. The CDR3 DNA is TGCGCCAGCAGCCCGACAACGGGAAACTATGGCTACACCTTC. Its translation: CASSPTTGNYGYTF.

J is TRBJ1-1 and V is TRBV7-9; possible D gene TRBD1, 5 bases. The CDR3 extends over 13 amino acids. The germline V and J ends were trimmed by 5 bases and 7 bases, with 14 bases remaining between them. The germline V gene has CDR1 SEHNR and CDR2 FQNEAQ (reference sequence). CDR3 loop: CASSTPVQGEAFF. The CDR3 bases are TGTGCCAGCAGCACCCCCGTGCAGGGTGAAGCTTTCTTT. The complete variable domain, with remaining parts taken from reference TRBV7-9 and TRBJ1-1, reads DTGVSQNPRHKITKRGQNVTFRCDPISEHNRLYWYRQTLGQGPEFLTYFQNEAQLEKSRLLSDRFSAERPKGSFSTLEIQRTEQGDSAMYLCASSTPVQGEAFFGQGTRLTVV.

This chain uses TRBV10-3 with TRBJ1-6; no reliable D call. Trimming took off 1 base at V and 0 bases at J, with 7 bases between the two ends. Germline CDR1 reads ENHRY; CDR2 reads SYGVKD. The CDR3 has 16 amino acids. DNA of the CDR3: TGTGCCATCAGTGAGTTCGGGAGCTCCTATAATTCACCCCTCCACTTT. Translated, it gives CAISEFGSSYNSPLHF.

This sequence joins TRBV27 and TRBJ2-3; the D is unclear. The germline V gene encodes CDR1 MNHEY and CDR2 SMNVEV (reference sequence). Between the trimmed V and J ends, which lost 5 bases and 2 bases, there was a span of 5 bases. The CDR3 consists of 12 residues. The CDR3 region is CASSPDTDTQYF. CDR3 nucleotide sequence: TGTGCCAGCAGTCCCGACACAGATACGCAGTATTTT.